Reported below is one T cell receptor beta chain. Its antigen is unknown. PCR used 60 Vbeta primers and 13 Jbeta primers. Some clones are missing from TCRdb's copy, which holds only in-frame ones; the method was immunoSEQ multiplex PCR. The data show approximately 210,000 clones, about 80% seen once. This sample is part of a study of cytomegalovirus exposure and HLA in healthy donors. Study outcomes and limitations: Relative to equally common others, HLA-associated TCR beta chains showed greater clonal expansion in a later analysis.

This CDR3 region has 16 residues. V shed 5 bases and J 7 bases; nucleotides not matched to a gene: 11. Germline lookup yields CDR1 SSHAT and CDR2 FNYEAQ (reference sequence). The receptor comes from a male donor in good health and CMV-seronegative. The gene calls are TRBV7-7 and TRBJ2-1, with 10 positions matching TRBD2. Sequenced input: PBMCs. DNA of the CDR3: TGTGCCAGCAGCCTCCGAGCGGGGGGGCGGGCGAATGAGCAGTTCTTC. This translates into CASSLRAGGRANEQFF.